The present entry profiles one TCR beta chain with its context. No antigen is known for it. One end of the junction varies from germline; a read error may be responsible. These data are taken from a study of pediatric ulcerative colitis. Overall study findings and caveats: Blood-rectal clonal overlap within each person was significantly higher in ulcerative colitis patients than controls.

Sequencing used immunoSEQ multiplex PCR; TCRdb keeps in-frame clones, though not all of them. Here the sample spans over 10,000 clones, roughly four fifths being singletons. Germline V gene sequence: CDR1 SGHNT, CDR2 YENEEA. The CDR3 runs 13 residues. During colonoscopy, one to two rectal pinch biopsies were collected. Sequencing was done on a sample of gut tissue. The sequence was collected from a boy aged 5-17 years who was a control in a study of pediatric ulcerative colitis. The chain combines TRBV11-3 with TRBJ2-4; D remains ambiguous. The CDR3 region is CASSLTARNIQYF. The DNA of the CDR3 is TGTGCCAGCAGCTTAACGGCCAGAAACATTCAGTACTTC. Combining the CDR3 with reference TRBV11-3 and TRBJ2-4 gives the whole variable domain EAGVVQSPRYKIIEKKQPVAFWCNPISGHNTLYWYLQNLGQGPELLIRYENEEAVDDSQLPKDRFSAERLKGVDSTLKIQPAELGDSAVYLCASSLTARNIQYFGAGTRLSVL.